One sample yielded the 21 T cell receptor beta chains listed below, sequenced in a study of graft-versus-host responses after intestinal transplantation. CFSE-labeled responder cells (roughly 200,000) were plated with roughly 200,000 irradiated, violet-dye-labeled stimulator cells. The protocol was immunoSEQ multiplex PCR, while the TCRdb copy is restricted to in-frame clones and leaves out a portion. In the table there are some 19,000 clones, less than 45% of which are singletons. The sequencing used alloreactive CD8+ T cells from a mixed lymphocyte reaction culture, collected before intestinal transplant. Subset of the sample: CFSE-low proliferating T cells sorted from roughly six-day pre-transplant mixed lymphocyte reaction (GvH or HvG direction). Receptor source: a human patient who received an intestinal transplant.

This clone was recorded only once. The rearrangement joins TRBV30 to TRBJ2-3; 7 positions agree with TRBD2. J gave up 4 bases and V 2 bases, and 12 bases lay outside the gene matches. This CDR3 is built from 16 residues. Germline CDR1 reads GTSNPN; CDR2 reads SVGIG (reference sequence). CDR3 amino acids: CAWSHRGGGSADTQYF. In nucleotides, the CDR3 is TGTGCCTGGAGTCACCGTGGGGGAGGGAGCGCAGATACGCAGTATTTT.

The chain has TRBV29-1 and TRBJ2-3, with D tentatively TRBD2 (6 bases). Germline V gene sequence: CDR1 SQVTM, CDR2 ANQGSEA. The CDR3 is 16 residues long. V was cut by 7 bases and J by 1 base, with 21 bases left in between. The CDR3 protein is CSARPPGPGGTDTQYF. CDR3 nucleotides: TGCAGCGCTCGCCCCCCGGGTCCGGGGGGCACAGATACGCAGTATTTT.

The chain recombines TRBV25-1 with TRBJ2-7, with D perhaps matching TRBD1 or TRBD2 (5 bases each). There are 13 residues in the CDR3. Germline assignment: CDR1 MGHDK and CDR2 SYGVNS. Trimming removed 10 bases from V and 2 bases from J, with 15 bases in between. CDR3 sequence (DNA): TGTGCCACCGCTGGACTGGGACCCTACGAGCAGTACTTC. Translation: CATAGLGPYEQYF.

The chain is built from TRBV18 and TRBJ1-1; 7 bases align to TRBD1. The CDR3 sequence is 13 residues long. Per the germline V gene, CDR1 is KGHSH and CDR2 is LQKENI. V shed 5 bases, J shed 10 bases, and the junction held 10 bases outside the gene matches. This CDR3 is CASSYGTVGGAFF. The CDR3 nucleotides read TGTGCCAGCTCATATGGGACAGTGGGGGGAGCTTTCTTT.

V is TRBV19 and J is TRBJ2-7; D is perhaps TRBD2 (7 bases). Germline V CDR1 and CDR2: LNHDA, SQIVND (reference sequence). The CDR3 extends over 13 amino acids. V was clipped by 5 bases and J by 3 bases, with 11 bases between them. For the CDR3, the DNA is TGTGCCAGTAGTGTGGGGGGGCACTACGAGCAGTACTTC. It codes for CASSVGGHYEQYF.

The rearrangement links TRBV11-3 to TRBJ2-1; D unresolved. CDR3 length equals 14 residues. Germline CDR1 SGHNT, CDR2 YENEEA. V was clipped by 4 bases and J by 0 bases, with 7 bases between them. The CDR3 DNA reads TGTGCCAGCAGCTATGATCCCTCCTACAATGAGCAGTTCTTC. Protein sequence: CASSYDPSYNEQFF.

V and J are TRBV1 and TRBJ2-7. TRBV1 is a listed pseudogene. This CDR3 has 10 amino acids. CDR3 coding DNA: TGCCCCCAATGTGGGTACGAGCAGTACTTC. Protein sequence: CPQCGYEQYF.

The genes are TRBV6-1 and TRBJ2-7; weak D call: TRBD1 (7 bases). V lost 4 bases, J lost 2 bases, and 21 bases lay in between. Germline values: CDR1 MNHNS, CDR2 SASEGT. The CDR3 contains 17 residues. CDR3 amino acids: CASSVPATGTPPYEQYF. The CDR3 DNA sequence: TGTGCCAGCAGTGTCCCCGCGACAGGGACTCCGCCCTACGAGCAGTACTTC.

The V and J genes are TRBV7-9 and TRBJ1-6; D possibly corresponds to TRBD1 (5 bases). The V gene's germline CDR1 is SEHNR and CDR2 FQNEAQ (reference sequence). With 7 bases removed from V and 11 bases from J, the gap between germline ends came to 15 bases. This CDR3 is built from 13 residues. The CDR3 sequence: CASNGRGGAPLHF. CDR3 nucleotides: TGTGCCAGCAACGGGCGGGGGGGTGCACCCCTCCACTTT.

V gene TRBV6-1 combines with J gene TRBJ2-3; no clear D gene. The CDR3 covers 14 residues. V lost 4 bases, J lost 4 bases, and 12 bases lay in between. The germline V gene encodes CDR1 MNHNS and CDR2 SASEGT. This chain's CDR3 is CASSGTPKADTQYF. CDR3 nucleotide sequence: TGTGCCAGCAGTGGGACGCCGAAGGCAGATACGCAGTATTTT.

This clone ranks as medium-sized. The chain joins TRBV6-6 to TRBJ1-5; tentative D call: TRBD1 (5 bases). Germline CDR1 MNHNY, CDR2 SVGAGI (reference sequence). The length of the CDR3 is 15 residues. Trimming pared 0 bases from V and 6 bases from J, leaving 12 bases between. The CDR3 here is CASSYSGLSGQPQHF. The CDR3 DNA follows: TGTGCCAGCAGTTACTCGGGACTCTCTGGTCAGCCCCAGCATTTT.

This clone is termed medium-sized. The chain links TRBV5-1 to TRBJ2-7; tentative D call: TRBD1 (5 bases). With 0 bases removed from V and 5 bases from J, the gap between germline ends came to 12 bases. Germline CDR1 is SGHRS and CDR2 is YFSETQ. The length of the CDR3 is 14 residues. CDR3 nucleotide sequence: TGCGCCAGCAGCTTGGAGGGCAGGGCCCACGAGCAGTACTTC. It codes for CASSLEGRAHEQYF.

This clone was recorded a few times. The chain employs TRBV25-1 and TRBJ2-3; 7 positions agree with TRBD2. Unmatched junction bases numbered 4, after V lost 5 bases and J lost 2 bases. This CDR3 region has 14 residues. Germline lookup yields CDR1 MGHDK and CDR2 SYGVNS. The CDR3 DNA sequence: TGTGCCAGCAGTCTAGCGGACTACACAGATACGCAGTATTTT. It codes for CASSLADYTDTQYF.

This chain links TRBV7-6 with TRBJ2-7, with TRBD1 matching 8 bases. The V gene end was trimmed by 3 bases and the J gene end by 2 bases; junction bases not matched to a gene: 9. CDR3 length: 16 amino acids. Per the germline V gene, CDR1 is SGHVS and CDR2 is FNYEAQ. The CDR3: CASSLSAGTGTYEQYF. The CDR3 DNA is TGTGCCAGCAGCTTGAGTGCCGGGACAGGCACCTACGAGCAGTACTTC.

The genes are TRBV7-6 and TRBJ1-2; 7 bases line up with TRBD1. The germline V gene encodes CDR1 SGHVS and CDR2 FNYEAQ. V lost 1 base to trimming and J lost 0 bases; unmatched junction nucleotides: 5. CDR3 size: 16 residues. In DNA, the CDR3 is TGTGCCAGCAGCTTAGGGACAGGCCCAACTAACTATGGCTACACCTTC. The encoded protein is CASSLGTGPTNYGYTF. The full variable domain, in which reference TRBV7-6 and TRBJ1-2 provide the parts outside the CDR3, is GAGVSQSPRYKVTKRGQDVALRCDPISGHVSLYWYRQALGQGPEFLTYFNYEAQQDKSGLPNDRFSAERPEGSISTLTIQRTEQRDSAMYRCASSLGTGPTNYGYTFGSGTRLTVV.

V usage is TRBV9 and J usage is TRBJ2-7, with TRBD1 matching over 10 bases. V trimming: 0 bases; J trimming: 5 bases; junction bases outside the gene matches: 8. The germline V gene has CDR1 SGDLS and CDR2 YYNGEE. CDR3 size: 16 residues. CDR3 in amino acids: CASSVEIRQGANEQYF. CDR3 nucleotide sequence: TGTGCCAGCAGCGTAGAGATCCGACAGGGGGCCAACGAGCAGTACTTC. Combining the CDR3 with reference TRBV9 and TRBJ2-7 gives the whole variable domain DSGVTQTPKHLITATGQRVTLRCSPRSGDLSVYWYQQSLDQGLQFLIQYYNGEERAKGNILERFSAQQFPDLHSELNLSSLELGDSALYFCASSVEIRQGANEQYFGPGTRLTVT.

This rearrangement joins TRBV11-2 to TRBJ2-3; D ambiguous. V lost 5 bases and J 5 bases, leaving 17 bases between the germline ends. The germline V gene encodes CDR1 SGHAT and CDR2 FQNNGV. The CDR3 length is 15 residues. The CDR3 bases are TGTGCCAGCAGCCCCCCCGCCCGGTCGATAGATACGCAGTATTTT. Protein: CASSPPARSIDTQYF.

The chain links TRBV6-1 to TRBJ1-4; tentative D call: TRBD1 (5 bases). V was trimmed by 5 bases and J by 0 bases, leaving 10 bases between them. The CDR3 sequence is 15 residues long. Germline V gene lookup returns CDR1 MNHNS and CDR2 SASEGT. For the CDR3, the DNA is TGTGCCAGCAGTAGGAGGGGAGCAACTAATGAAAAACTGTTTTTT. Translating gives CASSRRGATNEKLFF.

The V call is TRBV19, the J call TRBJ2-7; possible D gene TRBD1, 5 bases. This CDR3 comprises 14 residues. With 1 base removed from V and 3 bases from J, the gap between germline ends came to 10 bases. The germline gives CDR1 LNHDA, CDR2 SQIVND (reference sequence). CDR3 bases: TGTGCCAGTAGTATAGGAGGCACAGGCTACGAGCAGTACTTC. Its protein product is CASSIGGTGYEQYF.

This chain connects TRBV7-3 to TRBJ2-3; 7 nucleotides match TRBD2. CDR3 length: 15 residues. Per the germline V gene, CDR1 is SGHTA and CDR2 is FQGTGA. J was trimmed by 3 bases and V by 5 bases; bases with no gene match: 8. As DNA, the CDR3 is TGTGCCAGCAGCACAGCCGGGGGGTGGACAGATACGCAGTATTTT. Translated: CASSTAGGWTDTQYF. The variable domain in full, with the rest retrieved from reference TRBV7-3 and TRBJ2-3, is GAGVSQTPSNKVTEKGKYVELRCDPISGHTALYWYRQSLGQGPEFLIYFQGTGAADDSGLPNDRFFAVRPEGSVSTLKIQRTERGDSAVYLCASSTAGGWTDTQYFGPGTRLTVL.

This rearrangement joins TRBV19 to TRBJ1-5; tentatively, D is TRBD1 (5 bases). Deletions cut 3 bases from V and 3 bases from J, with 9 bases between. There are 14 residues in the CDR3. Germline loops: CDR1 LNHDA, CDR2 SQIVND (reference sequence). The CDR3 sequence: CASSIWGPNQPQHF. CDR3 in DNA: TGTGCCAGTAGTATCTGGGGACCCAATCAGCCCCAGCATTTT.